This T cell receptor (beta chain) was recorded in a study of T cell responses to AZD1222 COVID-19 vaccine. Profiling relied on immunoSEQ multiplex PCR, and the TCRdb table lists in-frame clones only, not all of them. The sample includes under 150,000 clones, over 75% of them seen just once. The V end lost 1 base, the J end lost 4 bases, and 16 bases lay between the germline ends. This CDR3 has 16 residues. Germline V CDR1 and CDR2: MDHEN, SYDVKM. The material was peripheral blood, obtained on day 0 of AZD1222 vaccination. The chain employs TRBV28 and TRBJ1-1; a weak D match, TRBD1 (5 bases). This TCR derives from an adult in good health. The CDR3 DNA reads TGTGCCAGCAGTTTATCCCTGGGGGTTGCGGGCACTGAAGCTTTCTTT. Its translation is CASSLSLGVAGTEAFF.